This T cell receptor (beta chain) appears in the sequencing data of a study of blood T cell repertoires in COVID-19. In the original workflow: Amplification of reference gene primers was used by the study to estimate nucleated cell counts. Only in-frame clones appear in the TCRdb table, and some are missing; sequencing was by immunoSEQ multiplex PCR. V, J and clone size were drawn from that table, and D and trimming were deduced from the DNA. The sample yields around 100,000 clones, 80% to 95% seen once. Germline CDR1 and CDR2: MNHEY and SVGAGI. The CDR3 has 15 residues. J lost 6 bases, V lost 2 bases, and 8 bases had no gene match.

The sequence derives from a man in his fifties with active COVID-19. This sequence joins TRBV6-5 and TRBJ1-2, with 8 bases fitting TRBD1. The sample was peripheral blood. The CDR3 is CASSYSRARGHGYTF. CDR3 bases: TGTGCCAGCAGTTACAGTAGGGCCAGGGGGCATGGCTACACCTTC.